This passage covers 5 T cell receptor beta chains from one sample sequenced in a study of blood T cell repertoires in COVID-19. Assay: immunoSEQ multiplex PCR; the TCRdb copy retains only in-frame clones and omits some. The table lists 200,000 to 250,000 clones, 70% to 90% of them singletons, with 10% in the top ten. Sequencing used peripheral blood. These receptors came from a woman older than 75 with acute or convalescent COVID-19.

The rearrangement uses TRBV7-2 and TRBJ1-1; 9 bases agree with TRBD1. Losses at the gene ends were 5 bases for V and 1 base for J; bases not matched to a gene: 8. CDR3 length equals 16 residues. The germline V gene has CDR1 SGHTA and CDR2 FQGNSA. The CDR3 loop is CASSLDRGSTNTEAFF. As DNA, the CDR3 is TGTGCCAGCAGCCTTGACAGGGGGTCGACGAACACTGAAGCTTTCTTT. Full variable domain (rest looked up from reference TRBV7-2 and TRBJ1-1): GAGVSQSPSNKVTEKGKDVELRCDPISGHTALYWYRQSLGQGLEFLIYFQGNSAPDKSGLPSDRFSAERTGGSVSTLTIQRTQQEDSAVYLCASSLDRGSTNTEAFFGQGTRLTVV.

Here the CDR3 reads CASSTRANTGELFF. DNA for the CDR3: TGTGCCAGCAGTACCAGGGCGAACACCGGGGAGCTGTTTTTT. The genes are TRBV25-1 and TRBJ2-2; the D gene is possibly TRBD1 (5 bases). CDR3 length: 14 amino acids. CDR1 is MGHDK, CDR2 SYGVNS, per germline. The V end was cut by 5 bases, the J end by 0 bases, with 7 bases between. The variable domain in full, with the rest retrieved from reference TRBV25-1 and TRBJ2-2, is EADIYQTPRYLVIGTGKKITLECSQTMGHDKMYWYQQDPGMELHLIHYSYGVNSTEKGDLSSESTVSRIRTEHFPLTLESARPSHTSQYLCASSTRANTGELFFGEGSRLTVL.

This clone occurred once. The chain carries TRBV28 and TRBJ1-3, with no clear D. Germline CDR1 reads MDHEN; CDR2 reads SYDVKM. Between the trimmed V and J ends, which lost 2 bases and 4 bases, there was a span of 15 bases. This CDR3 has 16 residues. The CDR3 loop is CASSLRAAGGGNTIYF. The DNA for the CDR3 is TGTGCCAGCAGTTTAAGGGCGGCCGGAGGAGGAAACACCATATATTTT.

This chain uses TRBV28 with TRBJ1-5, with unresolved D. V was trimmed by 7 bases and J by 2 bases, leaving 6 bases between them. CDR3 length: 12 residues. Germline values: CDR1 MDHEN, CDR2 SYDVKM. The CDR3 loop is CASTSGNQPQHF. In DNA, the CDR3 is TGTGCCAGCACCTCCGGCAATCAGCCCCAGCATTTT.

A remark on this clone: A junction end diverges from the germline sequence, so it may reflect a read error. The chain couples TRBV7-7 to TRBJ2-3, with TRBD2 matching over 10 bases. The length of the CDR3 is 14 residues. Germline V lookup: CDR1 SSHAT, CDR2 FNYEAQ (reference sequence). Here the CDR3 DNA reads TGTGCTAGCAGCCCCGGGACTAGCGCAGATACGCAGTATTTT. Its translation is CASSPGTSADTQYF.